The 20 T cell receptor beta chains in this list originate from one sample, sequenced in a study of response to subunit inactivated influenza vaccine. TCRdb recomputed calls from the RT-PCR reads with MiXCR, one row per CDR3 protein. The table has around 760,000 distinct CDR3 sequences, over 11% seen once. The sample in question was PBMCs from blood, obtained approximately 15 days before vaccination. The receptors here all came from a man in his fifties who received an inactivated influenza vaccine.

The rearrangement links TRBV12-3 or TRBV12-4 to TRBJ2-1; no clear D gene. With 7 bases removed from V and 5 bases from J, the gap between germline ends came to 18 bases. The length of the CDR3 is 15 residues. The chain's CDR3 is CASTPGRVLNNEQFF. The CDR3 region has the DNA TGTGCCAGCACCCCTGGACGGGTACTAAACAATGAGCAGTTCTTC.

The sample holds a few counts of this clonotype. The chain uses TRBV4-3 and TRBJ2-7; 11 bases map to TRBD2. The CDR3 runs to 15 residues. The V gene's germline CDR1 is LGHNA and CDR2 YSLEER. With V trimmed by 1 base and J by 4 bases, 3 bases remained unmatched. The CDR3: CASSQASGGSYEQYF. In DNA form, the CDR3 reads TGCGCCAGCAGCCAAGCTAGCGGGGGGAGTTACGAGCAGTACTTC.

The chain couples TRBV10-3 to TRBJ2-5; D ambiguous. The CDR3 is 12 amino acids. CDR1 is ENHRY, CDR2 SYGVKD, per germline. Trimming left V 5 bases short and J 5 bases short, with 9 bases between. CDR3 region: CAISKDVETQYF. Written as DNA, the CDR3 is TGTGCCATCAGTAAGGATGTGGAGACCCAGTACTTC.

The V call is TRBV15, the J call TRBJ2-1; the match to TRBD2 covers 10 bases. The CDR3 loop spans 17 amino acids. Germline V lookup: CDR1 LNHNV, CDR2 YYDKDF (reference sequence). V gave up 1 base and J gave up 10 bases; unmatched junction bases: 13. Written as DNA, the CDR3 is TGTGCCACCAGCAGAGGTTTCGCCGGGACTAGCGCGAGCGAGCAGTTCTTC. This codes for CATSRGFAGTSASEQFF.

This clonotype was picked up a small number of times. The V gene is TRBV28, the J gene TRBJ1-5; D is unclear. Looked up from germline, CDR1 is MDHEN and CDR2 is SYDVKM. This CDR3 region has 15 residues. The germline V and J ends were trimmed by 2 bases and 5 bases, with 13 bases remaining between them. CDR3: CASSLTVGKHQPQHF. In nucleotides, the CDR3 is TGTGCCAGCAGTTTAACAGTGGGGAAGCATCAGCCCCAGCATTTT.

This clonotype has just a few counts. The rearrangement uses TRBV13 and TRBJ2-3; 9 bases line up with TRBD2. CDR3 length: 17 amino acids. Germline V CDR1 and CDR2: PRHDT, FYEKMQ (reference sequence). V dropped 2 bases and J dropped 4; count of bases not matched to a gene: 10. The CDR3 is CASSLSPEAGGADTQYF. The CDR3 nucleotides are TGTGCCAGCAGCTTATCCCCCGAAGCGGGGGGCGCAGATACGCAGTATTTT.

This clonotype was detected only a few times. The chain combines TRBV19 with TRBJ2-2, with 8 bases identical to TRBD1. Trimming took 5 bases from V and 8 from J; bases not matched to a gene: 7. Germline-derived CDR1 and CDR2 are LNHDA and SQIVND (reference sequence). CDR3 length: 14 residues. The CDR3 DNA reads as TGTGCCAGTAGTCGGACAGGGAATTCTGGGGAGCTGTTTTTT. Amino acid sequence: CASSRTGNSGELFF.

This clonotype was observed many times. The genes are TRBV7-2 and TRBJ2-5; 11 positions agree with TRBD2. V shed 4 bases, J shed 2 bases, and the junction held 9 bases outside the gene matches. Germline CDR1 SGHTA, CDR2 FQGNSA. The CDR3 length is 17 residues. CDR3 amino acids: CASSSMGTSGGQETQYF. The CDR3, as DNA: TGTGCCAGCAGCTCAATGGGAACTAGCGGGGGACAAGAGACCCAGTACTTC.

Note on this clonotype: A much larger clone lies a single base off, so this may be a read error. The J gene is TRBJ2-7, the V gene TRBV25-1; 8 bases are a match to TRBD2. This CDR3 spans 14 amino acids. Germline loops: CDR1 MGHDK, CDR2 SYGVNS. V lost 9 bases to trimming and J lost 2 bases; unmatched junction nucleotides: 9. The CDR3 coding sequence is TGTGCCAGGAGCCCGGGACTAGGGGCCTACGAGCAGTACTTC. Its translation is CARSPGLGAYEQYF.

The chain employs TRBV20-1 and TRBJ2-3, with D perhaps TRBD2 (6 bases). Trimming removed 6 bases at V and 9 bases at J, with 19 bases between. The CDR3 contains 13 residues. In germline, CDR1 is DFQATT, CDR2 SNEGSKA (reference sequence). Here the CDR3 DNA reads TGCAGTGCCAGGGACGGCCTGGAGGGAACGCAGTATTTT. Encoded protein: CSARDGLEGTQYF.

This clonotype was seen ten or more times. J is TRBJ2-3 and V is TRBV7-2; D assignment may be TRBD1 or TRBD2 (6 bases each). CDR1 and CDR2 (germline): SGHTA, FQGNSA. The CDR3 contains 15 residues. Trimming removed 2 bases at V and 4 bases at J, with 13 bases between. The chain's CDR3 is CASSLLGGQADTQYF. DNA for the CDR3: TGTGCCAGCAGCTTATTGGGGGGCCAGGCAGATACGCAGTATTTT.

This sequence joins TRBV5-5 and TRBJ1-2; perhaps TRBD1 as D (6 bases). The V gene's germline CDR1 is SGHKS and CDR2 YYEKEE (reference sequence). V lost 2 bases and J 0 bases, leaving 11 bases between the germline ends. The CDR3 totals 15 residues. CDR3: CASSLSGDSNYGYTF. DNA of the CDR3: TGTGCCAGCAGCTTATCAGGGGATTCTAACTATGGCTACACCTTC.

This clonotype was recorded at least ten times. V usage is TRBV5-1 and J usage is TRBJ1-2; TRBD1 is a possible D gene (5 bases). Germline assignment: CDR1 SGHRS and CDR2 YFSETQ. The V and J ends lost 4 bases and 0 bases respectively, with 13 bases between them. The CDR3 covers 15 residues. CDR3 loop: CASSPGDGSNYGYTF. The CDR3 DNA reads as TGCGCCAGCAGCCCGGGGGACGGCTCTAACTATGGCTACACCTTC.

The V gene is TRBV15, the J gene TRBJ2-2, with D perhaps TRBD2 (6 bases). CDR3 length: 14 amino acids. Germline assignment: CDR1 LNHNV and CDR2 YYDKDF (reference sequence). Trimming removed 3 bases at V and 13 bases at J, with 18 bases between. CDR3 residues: CATSRGTAPRGLFF. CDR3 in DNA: TGTGCCACCAGCAGGGGGACCGCCCCGCGGGGGCTGTTTTTT.

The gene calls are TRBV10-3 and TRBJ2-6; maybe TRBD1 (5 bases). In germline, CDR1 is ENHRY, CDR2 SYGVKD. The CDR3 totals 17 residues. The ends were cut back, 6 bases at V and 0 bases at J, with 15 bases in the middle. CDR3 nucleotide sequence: TGTGCCATCAGCCGCAGGGTCGCCGTCTCTGGGGCCAACGTCCTGACTTTC. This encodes CAISRRVAVSGANVLTF.

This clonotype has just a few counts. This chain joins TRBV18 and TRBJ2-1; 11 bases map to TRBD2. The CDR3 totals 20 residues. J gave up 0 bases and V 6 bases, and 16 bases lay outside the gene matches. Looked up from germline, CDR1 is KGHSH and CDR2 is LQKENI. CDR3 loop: CASSLPGTSGPRSSYNEQFF. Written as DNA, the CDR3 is TGTGCCAGCTCCCTCCCCGGGACTAGCGGACCGCGTAGCTCCTACAATGAGCAGTTCTTC.

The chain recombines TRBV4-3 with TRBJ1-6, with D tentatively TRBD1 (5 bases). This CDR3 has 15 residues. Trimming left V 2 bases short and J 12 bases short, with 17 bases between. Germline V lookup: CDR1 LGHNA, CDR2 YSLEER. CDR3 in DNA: TGCGCCAGCAGCCAATACGGGGCCTTAGGAAGACCCCTCCACTTT. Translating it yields CASSQYGALGRPLHF.

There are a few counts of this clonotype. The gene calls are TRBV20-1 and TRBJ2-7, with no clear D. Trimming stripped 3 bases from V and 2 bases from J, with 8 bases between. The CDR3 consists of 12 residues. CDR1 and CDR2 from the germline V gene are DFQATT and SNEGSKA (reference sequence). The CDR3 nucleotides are TGCAGTGCTAGGGAACAAGCCTACGAGCAGTACTTC. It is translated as CSAREQAYEQYF.

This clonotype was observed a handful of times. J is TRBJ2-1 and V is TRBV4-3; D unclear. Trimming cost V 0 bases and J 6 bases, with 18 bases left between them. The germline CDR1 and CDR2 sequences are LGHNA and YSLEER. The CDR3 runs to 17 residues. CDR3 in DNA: TGCGCCAGCAGCCAAGAATTCAGCGAACCAATTTTCAATGAGCAGTTCTTC. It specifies CASSQEFSEPIFNEQFF.

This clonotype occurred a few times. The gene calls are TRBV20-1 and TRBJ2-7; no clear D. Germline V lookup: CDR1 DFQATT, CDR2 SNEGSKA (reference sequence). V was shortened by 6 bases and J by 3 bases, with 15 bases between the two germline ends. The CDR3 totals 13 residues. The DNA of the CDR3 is TGCAGTGCGTCGAAACTGGGCAACTACGAGCAGTACTTC. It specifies CSASKLGNYEQYF.